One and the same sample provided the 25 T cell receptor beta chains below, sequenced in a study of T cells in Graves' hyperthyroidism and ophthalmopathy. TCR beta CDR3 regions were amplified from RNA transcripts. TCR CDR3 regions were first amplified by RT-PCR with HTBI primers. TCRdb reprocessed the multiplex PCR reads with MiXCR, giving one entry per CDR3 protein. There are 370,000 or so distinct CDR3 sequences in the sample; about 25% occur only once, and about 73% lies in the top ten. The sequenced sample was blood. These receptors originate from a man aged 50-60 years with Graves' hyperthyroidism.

CDR3 bases: TGCAGTGCTTTACAGGGGCCCTCCTACAATGAGCAGTTCTTC. Residues: CSALQGPSYNEQFF. The chain combines TRBV20-1 with TRBJ2-1; 7 bases are a match to TRBD1. The germline gives CDR1 DFQATT, CDR2 SNEGSKA (reference sequence). The CDR3 runs 14 residues. J gave up 0 bases and V 5 bases, and 4 bases lay outside the gene matches.

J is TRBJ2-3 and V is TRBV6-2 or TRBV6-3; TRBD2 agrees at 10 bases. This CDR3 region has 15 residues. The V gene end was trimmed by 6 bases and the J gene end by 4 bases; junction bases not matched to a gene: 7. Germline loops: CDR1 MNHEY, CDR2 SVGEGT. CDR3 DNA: TGTGCCAGCAGGCTAGCGGGAGTGGGTGCAGATACGCAGTATTTT. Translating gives CASRLAGVGADTQYF.

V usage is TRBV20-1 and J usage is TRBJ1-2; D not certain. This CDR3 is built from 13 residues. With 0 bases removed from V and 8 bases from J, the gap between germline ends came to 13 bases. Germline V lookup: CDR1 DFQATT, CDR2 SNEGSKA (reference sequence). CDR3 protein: CSAREGHSGGYTF. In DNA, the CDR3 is TGCAGTGCTAGAGAAGGCCACTCGGGGGGCTACACCTTC.

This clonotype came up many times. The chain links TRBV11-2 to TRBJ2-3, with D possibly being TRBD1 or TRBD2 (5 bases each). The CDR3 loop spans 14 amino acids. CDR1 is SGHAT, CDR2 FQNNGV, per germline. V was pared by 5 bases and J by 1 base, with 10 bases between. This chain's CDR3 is CASSPPGRTDTQYF. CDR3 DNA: TGTGCCAGCAGCCCCCCGGGACGCACAGATACGCAGTATTTT.

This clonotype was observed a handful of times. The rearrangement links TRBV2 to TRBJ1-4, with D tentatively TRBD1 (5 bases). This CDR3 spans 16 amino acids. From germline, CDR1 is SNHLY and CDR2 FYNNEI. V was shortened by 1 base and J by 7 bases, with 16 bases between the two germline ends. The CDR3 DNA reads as TGTGCCAGCAGTGAAGAGAATCAGGGTCCGGGTGAAAAACTGTTTTTT. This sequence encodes CASSEENQGPGEKLFF.

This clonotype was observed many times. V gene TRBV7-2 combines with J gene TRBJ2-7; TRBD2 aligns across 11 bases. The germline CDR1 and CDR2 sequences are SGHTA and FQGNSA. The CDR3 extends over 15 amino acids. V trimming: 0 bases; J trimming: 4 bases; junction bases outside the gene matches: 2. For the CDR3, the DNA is TGTGCCAGCAGCTTAGCGGGGACTAGCGGTTACGAGCAGTACTTC. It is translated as CASSLAGTSGYEQYF.

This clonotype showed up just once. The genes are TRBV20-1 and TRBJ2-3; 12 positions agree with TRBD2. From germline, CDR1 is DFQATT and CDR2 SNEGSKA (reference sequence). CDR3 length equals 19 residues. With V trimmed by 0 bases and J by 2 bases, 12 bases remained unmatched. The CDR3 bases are TGCAGTGCTAGAGATCCTAGCGGGAGGGCCCGAGCTCTCACAGATACGCAGTATTTT. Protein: CSARDPSGRARALTDTQYF.

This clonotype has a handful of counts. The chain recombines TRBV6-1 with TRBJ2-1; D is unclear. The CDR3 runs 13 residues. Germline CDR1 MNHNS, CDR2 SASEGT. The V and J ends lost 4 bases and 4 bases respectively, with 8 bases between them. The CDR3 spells CASSADGYNEQFF. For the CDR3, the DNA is TGTGCCAGCAGTGCCGACGGTTACAATGAGCAGTTCTTC.

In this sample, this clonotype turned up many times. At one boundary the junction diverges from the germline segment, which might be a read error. The DNA for the CDR3 is TGCGCCAGCAGTTACGACGTGATGAAGGACCGCTCCTACAATGAGCAGTTCTTC. Its translation is CASSYDVMKDRSYNEQFF. The V gene is TRBV6-2 or TRBV6-3, the J gene TRBJ2-1, with D unresolved. CDR1 is MNHEY and CDR2 is SVGEGT in the germline V gene. The CDR3 length is 18 residues.

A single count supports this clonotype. The CDR3 DNA reads TGCAGCGTTGGGACTAACCAAGAGACCCAGTACTTC. This gives the protein CSVGTNQETQYF. J is TRBJ2-5 and V is TRBV29-1, with D possibly matching TRBD2 (6 bases). The V end lost 4 bases, the J end lost 0 bases, and 6 bases lay between the germline ends. The germline gives CDR1 SQVTM, CDR2 ANQGSEA. The CDR3 contains 12 residues.

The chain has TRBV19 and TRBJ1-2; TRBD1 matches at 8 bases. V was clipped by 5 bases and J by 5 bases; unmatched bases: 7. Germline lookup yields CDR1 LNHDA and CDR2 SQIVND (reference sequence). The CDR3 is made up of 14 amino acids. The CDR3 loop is CASSAGQGRYGYTF. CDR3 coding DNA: TGTGCCAGTAGTGCCGGACAGGGTCGGTATGGCTACACCTTC.

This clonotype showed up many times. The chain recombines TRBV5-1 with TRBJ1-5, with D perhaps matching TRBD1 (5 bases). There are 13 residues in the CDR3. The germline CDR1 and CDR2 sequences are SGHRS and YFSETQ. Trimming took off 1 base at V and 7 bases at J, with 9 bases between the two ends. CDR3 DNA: TGCGCCAGCAGCTTGCTTTGGGGCCAGCCCCAGCATTTT. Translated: CASSLLWGQPQHF. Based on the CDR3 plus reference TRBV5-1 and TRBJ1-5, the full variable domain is KAGVTQTPRYLIKTRGQQVTLSCSPISGHRSVSWYQQTPGQGLQFLFEYFSETQRNKGNFPGRFSGRQFSNSRSEMNVSTLELGDSALYLCASSLLWGQPQHFGDGTRLSIL.

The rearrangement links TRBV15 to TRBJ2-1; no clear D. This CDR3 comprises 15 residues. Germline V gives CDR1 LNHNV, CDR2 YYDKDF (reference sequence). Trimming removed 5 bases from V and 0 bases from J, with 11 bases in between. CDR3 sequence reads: CATSRDFSSYNEQFF. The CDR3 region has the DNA TGTGCCACCAGCCGCGACTTTAGCTCCTACAATGAGCAGTTCTTC.

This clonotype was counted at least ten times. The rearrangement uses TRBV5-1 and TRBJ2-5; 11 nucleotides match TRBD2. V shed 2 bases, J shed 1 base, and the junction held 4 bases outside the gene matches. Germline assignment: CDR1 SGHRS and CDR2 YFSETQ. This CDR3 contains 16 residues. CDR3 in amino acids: CASSFLAGGPQETQYF. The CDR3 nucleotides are TGCGCCAGCAGCTTCTTAGCGGGAGGGCCCCAAGAGACCCAGTACTTC.

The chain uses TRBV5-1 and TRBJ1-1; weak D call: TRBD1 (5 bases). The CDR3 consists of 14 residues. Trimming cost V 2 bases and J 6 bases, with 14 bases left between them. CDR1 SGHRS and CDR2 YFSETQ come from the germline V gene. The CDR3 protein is CASSLWAGGAEAFF. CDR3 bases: TGCGCCAGCAGCTTATGGGCAGGAGGGGCTGAAGCTTTCTTT.

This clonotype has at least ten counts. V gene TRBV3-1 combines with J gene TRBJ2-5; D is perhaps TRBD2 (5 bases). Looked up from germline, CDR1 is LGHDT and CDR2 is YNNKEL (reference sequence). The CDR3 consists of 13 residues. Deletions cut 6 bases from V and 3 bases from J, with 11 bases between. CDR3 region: CASRPTGEETQYF. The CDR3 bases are TGTGCCAGCAGACCGACCGGGGAAGAGACCCAGTACTTC.

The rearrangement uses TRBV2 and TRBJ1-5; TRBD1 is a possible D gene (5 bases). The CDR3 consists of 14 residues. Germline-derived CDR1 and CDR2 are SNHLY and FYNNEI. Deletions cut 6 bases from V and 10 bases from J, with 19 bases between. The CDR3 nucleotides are TGTGCCAGCAGGGAGAGCCGGGACGGGGTACCCCAGCATTTT. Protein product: CASRESRDGVPQHF.

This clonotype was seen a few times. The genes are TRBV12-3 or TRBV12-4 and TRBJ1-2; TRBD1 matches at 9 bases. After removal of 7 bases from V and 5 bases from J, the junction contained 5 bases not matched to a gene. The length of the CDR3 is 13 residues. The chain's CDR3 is CASTDDRGYGYTF. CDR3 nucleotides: TGTGCCAGCACTGACGACAGGGGGTATGGCTACACCTTC.

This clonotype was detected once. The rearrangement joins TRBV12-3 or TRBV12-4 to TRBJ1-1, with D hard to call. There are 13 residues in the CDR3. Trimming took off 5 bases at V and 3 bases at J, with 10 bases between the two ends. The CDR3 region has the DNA TGTGCCAGCAGTCTTTCAATCGACACTGAAGCTTTCTTT. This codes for CASSLSIDTEAFF.

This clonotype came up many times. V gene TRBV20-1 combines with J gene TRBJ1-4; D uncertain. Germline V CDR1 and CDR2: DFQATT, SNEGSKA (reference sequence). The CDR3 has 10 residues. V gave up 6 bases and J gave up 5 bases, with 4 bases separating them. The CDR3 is CSARNEKLFF. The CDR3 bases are TGCAGTGCCCGAAATGAAAAACTGTTTTTT.

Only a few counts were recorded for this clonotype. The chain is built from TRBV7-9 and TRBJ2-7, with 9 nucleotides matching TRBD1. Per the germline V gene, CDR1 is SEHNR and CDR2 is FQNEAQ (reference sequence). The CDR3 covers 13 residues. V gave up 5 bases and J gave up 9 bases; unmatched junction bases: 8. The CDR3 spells CASSPTGGGWQYF. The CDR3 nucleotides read TGTGCCAGCAGCCCAACAGGGGGCGGGTGGCAGTACTTC.

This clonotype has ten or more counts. CDR3 protein: CASSLAGRLGSAEAFF. CDR3 DNA: TGTGCCAGCAGTTTAGCAGGTCGGCTTGGGAGTGCTGAAGCTTTCTTT. The rearrangement joins TRBV28 to TRBJ1-1; D not resolved. Germline V gives CDR1 MDHEN, CDR2 SYDVKM. CDR3 length: 16 amino acids. V shed 2 bases and J shed 6 bases, with 19 bases lying between them.

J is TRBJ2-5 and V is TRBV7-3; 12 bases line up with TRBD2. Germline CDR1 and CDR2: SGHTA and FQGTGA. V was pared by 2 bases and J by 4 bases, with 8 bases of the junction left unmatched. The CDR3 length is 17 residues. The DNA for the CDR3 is TGTGCCAGCAGCTTAGTCGGACTAGCGGGATATGGAGAGACCCAGTACTTC. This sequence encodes CASSLVGLAGYGETQYF.

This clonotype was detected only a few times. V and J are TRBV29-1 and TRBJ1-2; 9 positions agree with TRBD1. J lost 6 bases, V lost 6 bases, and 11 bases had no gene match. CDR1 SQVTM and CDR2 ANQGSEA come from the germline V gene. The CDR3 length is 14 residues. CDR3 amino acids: CSVVTTGTGNGYTF. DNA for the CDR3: TGCAGCGTGGTCACTACCGGGACAGGGAATGGCTACACCTTC.

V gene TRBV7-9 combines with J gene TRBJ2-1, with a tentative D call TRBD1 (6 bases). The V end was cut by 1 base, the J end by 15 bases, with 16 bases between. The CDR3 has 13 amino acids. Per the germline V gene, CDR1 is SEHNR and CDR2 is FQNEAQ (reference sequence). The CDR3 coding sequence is TGTGCCAGCAGCTTAGATCGCCAGGGGTCCCCGTTCTTC. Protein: CASSLDRQGSPFF. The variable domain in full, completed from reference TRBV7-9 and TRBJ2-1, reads DTGVSQNPRHKITKRGQNVTFRCDPISEHNRLYWYRQTLGQGPEFLTYFQNEAQLEKSRLLSDRFSAERPKGSFSTLEIQRTEQGDSAMYLCASSLDRQGSPFFGPGTRLTVL.